This entry describes one T cell receptor beta chain. This clonotype is described as medium-sized (0.01 to 0.1%). The clone's antigen remains unknown. Base-call qualities are not available, and no considerably larger clone is one nucleotide away. The CDR3, from cysteine to phenylalanine, totals 15 residues. Only the CDR3 region is kept as DNA, spanning 45 bases read in frame from base 1. A distance of 14 bases separates the germline ends of V and J, which lose 6 bases and 0 bases respectively. The protocol used for the library was 5' RACE. Sequencer: NextSeq 500. In the TCR library protocol, unique molecular identifiers were attached to individual cDNA molecules to correct for PCR bias and sequencing error. Both TCR alpha and beta chains were sequenced, and tight co-correlation was observed between alpha and beta sequence abundances in each sample. The original methods were these. Decombinator V4 was used to perform V gene, J gene and CDR3 annotation of TCR sequences. Expanded TCRs were defined as changing significantly between any two time points under a Poisson model with p below 0.0001. Abundances of TCRs were expressed as counts per million after normalisation to the total number of TCRs sequenced in each sample. TRAV1-2 paired with TRAJ12, TRAJ20 or TRAJ33 defined MAIT TCRs, while TRAV10 paired with TRAJ18 defined iNKT TCRs. VDJdb, accessed 1 November 2021, was searched for CMV, EBV and SARS-CoV-2 annotated TCRs, excluding TCRs annotated for multiple antigens. TCRdb took the public reads, trimmed them with fastp at Q25, ran MiXCR for clone calling and kept in-frame beta chains. All rows with the same CDR3 protein become a single entry with the most common DNA and genes. The V and J calls were not made by the authors but by TCRdb's processing. The sample includes 60,000 to 70,000 distinct CDR3 sequences, with 4.5% to 7.5% observed a single time. The ten most abundant clones make up 3% to 4% of the sample.

Set within a cohort of healthcare workers in London, UK, this nested case-control study involved weekly PCR testing of nasopharyngeal swabs along with blood sampling. Healthcare workers were recruited between 23 and 31 March 2020, during the week of the UK lockdown, and were followed weekly for up to about 15 weeks. The sample belongs to a study of early T cells in non-severe SARS-CoV-2 infection (dated by TCRdb to the early 2020s). As for the study more broadly: Bulk RNA from unsorted whole blood was used for TCR sequencing, so alpha and beta chains could not be paired.

On the study overall, not on this receptor specifically: Matching against VDJdb was skewed toward anti-spike CD8 responses, likely underestimated virus-specific expansions, and missed private and CD4 specificities.

The chain was built from TRBV12-3 or TRBV12-4 and TRBJ1-1; possibly the D gene is TRBD1, per 6 matching bases. Here the sequenced sample was whole blood, taken at baseline. The sequence was collected from an adult who was a healthcare worker with PCR-confirmed SARS-CoV-2 infection or an uninfected control (not recorded which). In nucleotides, the sequence is TGTGCCAGCAGGATTAAGGGGGGTATGAACACTGAAGCTTTCTTT. This gives the protein CASRIKGGMNTEAFF.